These 8 T cell receptor beta chains were all obtained from the same sample, sequenced in a study of blood T cell repertoires in COVID-19. Measured with immunoSEQ multiplex PCR; TCRdb has only the in-frame clones, and not every one. The repertoire includes about 94,000 clones, 80% of them detected once, and around a fifth sits in the top ten. The specimen sequenced was peripheral blood. The receptors here all came from a human donor in a cohort sampled during active COVID-19.

The rearrangement joins TRBV30 to TRBJ2-7; weak D call: TRBD2 (7 bases). The V end lost 1 base, the J end lost 2 bases, and 12 bases lay between the germline ends. CDR1 is GTSNPN and CDR2 is SVGIG in the germline V gene (reference sequence). This CDR3 is built from 14 residues. CDR3 DNA: TGTGCCTGGAGTGGGGAGGGGGGAACCTACGAGCAGTACTTC. Amino acids: CAWSGEGGTYEQYF.

V gene TRBV6-6 combines with J gene TRBJ2-7; 10 nucleotides agree with TRBD1. This CDR3 comprises 14 residues. Trimming at V came to 2 bases and at J to 6 bases, leaving 4 bases not matched to a gene. The germline V gene encodes CDR1 MNHNY and CDR2 SVGAGI (reference sequence). CDR3 residues: CASSYPGQGFEQYF. Written as DNA, the CDR3 is TGTGCCAGCAGTTACCCGGGACAGGGGTTCGAGCAGTACTTC.

V gene TRBV19 combines with J gene TRBJ2-1; 11 nucleotides align to TRBD2. Germline V gene lookup returns CDR1 LNHDA and CDR2 SQIVND (reference sequence). The V and J ends lost 7 bases and 9 bases, in that order; junction bases with no gene match: 11. The CDR3 totals 15 residues. DNA of the CDR3: TGTGCCAGTAACCTTCTAGCGGGAGGTCAGAGTGAGCAGTTCTTC. Its translation: CASNLLAGGQSEQFF. Full variable domain (remainder filled in from reference TRBV19 and TRBJ2-1): DGGITQSPKYLFRKEGQNVTLSCEQNLNHDAMYWYRQDPGQGLRLIYYSQIVNDFQKGDIAEGYSVSREKKESFPLTVTSAQKNPTAFYLCASNLLAGGQSEQFFGPGTRLTVL.

V gene TRBV6-5 combines with J gene TRBJ2-7, with TRBD2 identical over 7 bases. J lost 3 bases, V lost 5 bases, and 10 bases had no gene match. Per germline, CDR1 MNHEY and CDR2 SVGAGI. The CDR3 extends over 15 amino acids. CDR3 sequence reads: CASSPSAAGIYEQYF. The CDR3 DNA reads as TGTGCCAGCAGTCCCTCGGCAGCGGGAATCTACGAGCAGTACTTC.

The chain has TRBV6-5 and TRBJ1-6, with 7 bases lining up with TRBD1. This CDR3 has 14 residues. Trimming removed 4 bases from V and 8 bases from J; junction bases left unmatched: 5. CDR1 is MNHEY, CDR2 SVGAGI, per germline. CDR3 nucleotide sequence: TGTGCCAGCAGTTCGGGACAGAGGTATTCACCCCTCCACTTT. Its translation: CASSSGQRYSPLHF.

The J gene is TRBJ2-3, the V gene TRBV7-2, with no clear D. Trimming took off 0 bases at V and 2 bases at J, with 12 bases between the two ends. Germline CDR1 reads SGHTA; CDR2 reads FQGNSA. This CDR3 spans 16 amino acids. The CDR3 DNA reads TGTGCCAGCAGCTTAGCGCCGGCGGCTTACACAGATACGCAGTATTTT. Residues: CASSLAPAAYTDTQYF.

The chain couples TRBV18 to TRBJ1-2; 11 bases match TRBD1. In germline, CDR1 is KGHSH, CDR2 LQKENI. CDR3 length equals 16 residues. J was trimmed by 5 bases and V by 4 bases; bases with no gene match: 9. The CDR3 spells CASSLGIRDRGYGYTF. The CDR3 region has the DNA TGTGCCAGCTCACTTGGAATCCGGGACAGGGGGTATGGCTACACCTTC.

This chain joins TRBV14 and TRBJ2-7; 7 bases are a match to TRBD1. The V and J ends lost 1 base and 2 bases, in that order; junction bases with no gene match: 2. Germline CDR1 reads SGHDN; CDR2 reads FVKESK. CDR3 length: 14 residues. Written as DNA, the CDR3 is TGTGCCAGCAGCCAAGGACAGGGCCCCTACGAGCAGTACTTC. Residues: CASSQGQGPYEQYF. Together with reference TRBV14 and TRBJ2-7, the CDR3 gives the full variable domain: EAGVTQFPSHSVIEKGQTVTLRCDPISGHDNLYWYRRVMGKEIKFLLHFVKESKQDESGMPNNRFLAERTGGTYSTLKVQPAELEDSGVYFCASSQGQGPYEQYFGPGTRLTVT.